Reported below is one TCR beta chain. The table lists this clone with a few counts. Its antigen remains unidentified. Qualities for individual bases were not recorded, and no much larger clone is one base off. According to the germline V gene (reference sequence), CDR1 reads MNHEY and CDR2 reads SMNVEV. The CDR3, from cysteine to phenylalanine, totals 15 residues. CDR3 DNA only is kept here, 45 bases in frame from base 1. At the junction V is shortened by 0 bases and J by 6 bases; bases outside the gene matches: 5. The cohort consisted of 666 healthy bone marrow donors. At the time of sampling, all cohort members were nominally healthy, though unrecorded immune exposures were likely present. The donor was CMV seropositive and belonged to the group of some 290 seropositive cohort members. A peripheral blood sample was collected from each donor, and TCR beta sequencing was performed on peripheral blood mononuclear cells. Genomic DNA was extracted from the blood cell samples with the Qiagen DNeasy Blood Extraction Kit.

This sample stems from a study of cytomegalovirus exposure and HLA in healthy donors (dated 2017 in TCRdb). Some background on the complete study: In an earlier analysis of under 600 of the donors, 276 Gb of sequence data and 117 million unique TCR beta sequences from 150 million to 200 million T cells were reported. About 320 gigabases of sequencing data and 70 million to 100 million unique TCR sequences were included in an early release covering over 600 HLA-typed donors. The later analysis used no new phenotypic data to find candidate immune exposures, relying instead on TCR beta sequences and their occurrence across donors. Among around 400 genotyped donors of the cohort, an average of roughly 240,000 unique TCR beta nucleotide sequences were sequenced per donor, 15% to 20% of them non-productive. High-throughput TCR immunosequencing, statistical association of individual TCRs with disease status, and machine learning were combined to predict cytomegalovirus infection status. Donor age, sex, ethnicity and CMV serostatus were compiled together with the repertoire data. Class I and class II HLA loci were covered by the typing at four-digit resolution. To decide whether each TCR beta V gene segment behaved as functional or pseudogenic, an earlier analysis of some 540 of the donors relied on high-throughput TCR beta sequencing. Along with the approximately 650-subject first cohort, a separate validation cohort of 120 different subjects was used. A later genetic analysis took genome-wide SNP genotypes for about three fifths of the 666 donors and used that subset as a discovery cohort. The study aimed to test whether signatures of past pathogen exposure could be identified by cataloging public T cell receptors. The genetic ancestry cluster associated with self-reported Caucasian donors included 81% of the roughly 400 genotyped donors. Every discovery cohort repertoire had been produced on one sequencing platform. A later analysis re-examined previously published TCR beta repertoires from about 700 donors and added high-resolution HLA genotyping to investigate patterns of TCR occurrence. The study used immunosequencing to profile the T cell repertoires of under 700 subjects and linked those repertoires to cytomegalovirus serostatus. About 5 DR-DQ haplotypes were handled as single units for association and clustering, since linkage in the cohort was strong. Typing coverage differed by locus: A, B, C, DRB1 and DQB1 were typed in roughly 629-640 donors, DQA1 in 522, DPA1 in around 580, and DPB1 in just under 490.

General findings and caveats noted by the study authors: A further reported finding was that TCR beta sequences accurately predicted the HLA-A and HLA-B alleles for most subjects in the first cohort. In this cohort, only TCR beta chains were sequenced, and detectable features were limited by the absence of alpha or paired-chain data. Correlated functional status among segregating V segments might be attributable to linkage disequilibrium, but an unknown experimental factor could not be ruled out. In a later analysis, HLA-associated TCR beta chains were found to be more clonally expanded and to have lower generation probabilities than equally common non-associated chains. A later analysis found that most CMV-associated TCR beta chains appeared HLA-restricted, with HLA associations seemingly driven largely by CMV exposure. Roughly uniform sequencing depth across donors was assumed in presence/absence analyses, although this assumption may not hold. While some public TCRs were present in many individuals, most TCR sequences turned up only very rarely across donors. The 87-base-pair reads could not distinguish some IMGT-functional V segments, including TRBV6-2 and TRBV6-3, so those segments were excluded. Three of the identified cytomegalovirus-associated TCR beta chains were confirmed in vitro to be specific for cytomegalovirus antigens. Strong co-occurrence of HLA alleles, especially DR and DQ, made assigning TCR associations to individual alleles difficult. In an earlier analysis of about 600 of the donors, most TCR beta V segments appeared in productive rearrangements about 87% or about 30% of the time, broadly matching IMGT annotations. Because counts were too low, around 17 rarely observed V segments, including chromosome 9 orphons, were left out of the earlier analysis of some 600 of the donors. A later analysis found that TCR association rates varied across HLA loci, with DRB1 alleles showing the most associated TCRs and HLA-C alleles the fewest. At a false discovery rate of 0.05, a later analysis linked under 20,000 TCR beta sequences to specific HLA alleles. The classifier was reported to diagnose cytomegalovirus status with high specificity and sensitivity in both the original and validation cohorts. In the study, around 160 TCR beta chains were listed as associated with cytomegalovirus. A later genetic analysis associated a missense DCLRE1C variant with V-gene and J-gene trimming of TCR beta chains, and an independent cohort replicated the association. HLA typing was unavailable for some donors at each locus, so association tests used only the typed subset. Compared with the 666-donor mean, donors in an Asian-associated ancestry cluster had fewer N-insertions in productive TCRs, according to a later genetic analysis. For the cohort, immune exposure information was limited to CMV serostatus. In a later analysis, several top co-occurrence clusters were reported to appear linked to parvovirus B19, influenza, CMV and Epstein-Barr virus. A cluster of highly shared sequence variants was judged likely to be a technical artifact of the sequencing pipeline. It was suggested by the authors that the approach could potentially be generalized to other disease states and immunological phenotypes.

Libraries came from the immunoSEQ multiplex PCR assay. A mixture of 60 forward primers for TCR Vbeta segments and 13 reverse primers for TCR Jbeta segments was used in the multiplex PCR. A multiplex PCR assay on genomic DNA amplified the CDR3 region of rearranged TCR beta genes. Amplified TCR beta libraries were sequenced as 87-base-pair reads on the Illumina HiSeq System. In the paper's pipeline: A later analysis counted 75 million to 100 million unique TCR beta chains across the 640 or so repertoires, and about 10 million of these chains were shared by at least two donors. A nearest-neighbor algorithm error-corrected the raw reads and collapsed the reads into unique sequences, merging closely related sequences to remove PCR and sequencing errors. Alignment of CDR3 sequences to IMGT reference sequences was used to assign V, D and J gene segments. For a sequence to be retained, a match of at least six nucleotides to both a V gene segment and a J gene segment was required. A rearrangement was called productive if the CDR3 had no stop codons and remained in frame with V and J, and every other rearrangement was called non-productive. CDR3 was defined by IMGT convention, running from the second conserved V-encoded cysteine to the conserved J-encoded phenylalanine. The earlier analysis of a few hundred of the donors excluded sequences that lacked an unambiguous match to a single V gene segment. In an earlier analysis of around 600 of the donors, V segments were called functional above 56.7% productive rearrangements and were called segregating when the between-donor standard deviation exceeded 5%. A statistical classification framework was built for diagnosing cytomegalovirus status from the catalog of TCR beta chain sequences. V and J gene assignment, in a later analysis, came from comparing TCR nucleotide sequences with IMGT/GENE-DB human TR gene sequences. A later analysis assigned CDR3 sequences and most-parsimonious VDJ recombination scenarios with the TCRdist pipeline. A later analysis defined each TCR beta chain by its CDR3 amino acid sequence plus V-gene family, and excluded reads lacking a unique V-gene family. To address suspected cross-contamination and a sequencing artifact, a later analysis removed 592 highly shared, low-generation-probability nucleotide sequences. A later analysis calculated a clonal expansion index for each public chain from normalized within-repertoire ranks of inferred template counts. In a later analysis, generation probabilities were computed using a VDJ recombination model fitted to out-of-frame rearrangements, and the results were checked against IGoR. A later analysis scored TCR-TCR, TCR-HLA and TCR-CMV co-occurrence with hypergeometric tests, applying a repertoire-size bias correction to TCR pairs. To estimate false discovery rates, a later analysis permuted the HLA or CMV assignments 20 times. In a later analysis, co-occurring TCRs were grouped with DBSCAN, and TCRdist sequence similarity was added when clustering was performed within HLA-allele-positive subsets. Repertoires with fewer than 30,000 or more than 120,000 public chains, plus five repertoires with anomalous nucleotide sharing, were excluded from co-occurrence clustering. TCRdb obtained this table from immuneACCESS and retained in-frame rearrangements with V and J assigned. These tables miss some clones; where compared with another copy, unresolved V genes account for less than half of the shortfall, and the remainder is unexplained. D and trimming were read from the DNA, whereas the V and J calls and clone size are those reported in that table. For this sample there are approximately 160,000 clones; more than 65% appear just once. The ten most abundant clones make up 4.7% of the sample.

Sequencing was carried out using PBMCs. Recombination connected TRBV27 to TRBJ2-5, with 9 bases aligning to TRBD2. The TCR was taken from a man aged 18 to 35 in good health and CMV-seropositive. CDR3 region: CASSLSSGSRKTQYF. The bases read TGTGCCAGCAGTTTATCTAGCGGGAGTCGGAAGACCCAGTACTTC.